The clone carrying this T cell receptor (beta chain) was found many times. Library construction for TCR beta used iRepertoire HTBI primers and Arm-PCR of CDR3 regions. One entry per CDR3 protein results from TCRdb running MiXCR on the multiplex PCR reads. The sample yields 680,000 or so distinct CDR3 sequences, under 20% seen once. The data were taken from a study of regulatory T cells in long-lasting Graves disease. Noted time point: newly diagnosed GD, antithyroid drugs for less than 3 months. PBMC RNA was the source of the TCR library. CDR1 and CDR2 (germline): SGHTA, FQGTGA. V was pared by 4 bases and J by 6 bases, with 9 bases between. This CDR3 comprises 13 residues. In addition, the sample was reused for a study of T cells in Graves' hyperthyroidism and ophthalmopathy. In that study: TCR CDR3 regions were first amplified by RT-PCR with HTBI primers.

The source is a woman aged 25 to 45 with Graves disease. The input for sequencing was peripheral blood mononuclear cells (PBMCs), taken at new diagnosis, from a patient treated with antithyroid drugs. This chain connects TRBV7-3 to TRBJ2-2, with D hard to call. The CDR3 nucleotides read TGTGCCAGCAGCTCCCTTTGGTCCGGGGAGCTGTTTTTT. It encodes CASSSLWSGELFF.